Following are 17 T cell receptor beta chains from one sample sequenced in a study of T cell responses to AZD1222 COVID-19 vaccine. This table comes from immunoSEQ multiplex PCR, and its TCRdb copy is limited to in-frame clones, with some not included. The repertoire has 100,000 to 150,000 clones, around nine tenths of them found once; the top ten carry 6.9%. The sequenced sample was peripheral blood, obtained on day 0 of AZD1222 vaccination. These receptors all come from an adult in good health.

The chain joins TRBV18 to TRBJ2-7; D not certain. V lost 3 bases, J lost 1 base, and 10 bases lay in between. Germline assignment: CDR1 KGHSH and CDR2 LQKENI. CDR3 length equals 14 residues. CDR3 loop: CASSPELGSYEQYF. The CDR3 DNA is TGTGCCAGCTCACCCGAACTTGGATCCTACGAGCAGTACTTC. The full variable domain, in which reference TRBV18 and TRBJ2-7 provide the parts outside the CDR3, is NAGVMQNPRHLVRRRGQEARLRCSPMKGHSHVYWYRQLPEEGLKFMVYLQKENIIDESGMPKERFSAEFPKEGPSILRIQQVVRGDSAAYFCASSPELGSYEQYFGPGTRLTVT.

The CDR3 loop is CASSYNLQPQHF. The CDR3 DNA sequence: TGTGCCAGCAGTTATAACTTACAGCCCCAGCATTTT. The rearrangement links TRBV6-5 to TRBJ1-5, with no clear D. The CDR3 runs to 12 residues. In germline, CDR1 is MNHEY, CDR2 SVGAGI. V was cut by 3 bases and J by 7 bases, with 7 bases left in between.

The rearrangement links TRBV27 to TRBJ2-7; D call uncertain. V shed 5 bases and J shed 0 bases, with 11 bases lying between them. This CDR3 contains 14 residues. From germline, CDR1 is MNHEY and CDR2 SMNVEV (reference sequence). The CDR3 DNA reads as TGTGCCAGCAGTCCCCAGTGGAGCTCCTACGAGCAGTACTTC. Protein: CASSPQWSSYEQYF.

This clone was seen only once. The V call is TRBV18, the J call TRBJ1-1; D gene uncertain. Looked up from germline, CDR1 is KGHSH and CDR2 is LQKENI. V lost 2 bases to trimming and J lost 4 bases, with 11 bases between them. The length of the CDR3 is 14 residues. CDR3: CASSPSQVITEAFF. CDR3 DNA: TGTGCCAGCTCACCAAGCCAAGTAATCACTGAAGCTTTCTTT.

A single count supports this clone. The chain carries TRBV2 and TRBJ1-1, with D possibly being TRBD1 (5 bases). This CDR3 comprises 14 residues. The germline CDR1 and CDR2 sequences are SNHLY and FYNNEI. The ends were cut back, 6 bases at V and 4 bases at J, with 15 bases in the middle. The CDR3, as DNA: TGTGCCAGCAGCCCGGGGGGTGGGCGCACTGAAGCTTTCTTT. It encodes CASSPGGGRTEAFF.

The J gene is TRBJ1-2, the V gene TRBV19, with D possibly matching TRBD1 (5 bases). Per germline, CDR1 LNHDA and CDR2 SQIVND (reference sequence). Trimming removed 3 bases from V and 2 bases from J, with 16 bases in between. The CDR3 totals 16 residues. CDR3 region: CASSMGTVSPNYGYTF. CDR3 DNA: TGTGCCAGTAGTATGGGGACGGTTTCGCCCAACTATGGCTACACCTTC.

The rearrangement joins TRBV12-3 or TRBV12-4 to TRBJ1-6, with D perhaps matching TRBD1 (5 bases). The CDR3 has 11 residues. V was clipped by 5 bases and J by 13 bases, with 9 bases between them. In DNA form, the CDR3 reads TGTGCCAGCAGTATGGGGACTCCCCTCCACTTT. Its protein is CASSMGTPLHF.

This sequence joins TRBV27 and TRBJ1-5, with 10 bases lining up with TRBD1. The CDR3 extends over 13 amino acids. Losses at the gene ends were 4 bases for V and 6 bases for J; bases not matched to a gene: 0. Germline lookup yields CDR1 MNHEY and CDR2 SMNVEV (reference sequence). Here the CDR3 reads CASSWTGGQPQHF. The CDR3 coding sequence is TGTGCCAGCAGTTGGACAGGGGGTCAGCCCCAGCATTTT.

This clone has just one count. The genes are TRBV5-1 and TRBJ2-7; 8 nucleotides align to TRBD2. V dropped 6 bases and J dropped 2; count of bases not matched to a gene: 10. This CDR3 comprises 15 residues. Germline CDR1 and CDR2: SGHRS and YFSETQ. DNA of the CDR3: TGCGCCAGCATCAGGGACCCGGGGGGGGCCTACGAGCAGTACTTC. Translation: CASIRDPGGAYEQYF.

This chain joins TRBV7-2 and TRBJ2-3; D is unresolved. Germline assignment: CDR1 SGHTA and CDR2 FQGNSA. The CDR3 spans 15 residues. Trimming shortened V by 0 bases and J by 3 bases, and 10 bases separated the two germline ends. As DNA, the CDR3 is TGTGCCAGCAGCTTAGCTGGAGCCACAACAGATACGCAGTATTTT. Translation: CASSLAGATTDTQYF.

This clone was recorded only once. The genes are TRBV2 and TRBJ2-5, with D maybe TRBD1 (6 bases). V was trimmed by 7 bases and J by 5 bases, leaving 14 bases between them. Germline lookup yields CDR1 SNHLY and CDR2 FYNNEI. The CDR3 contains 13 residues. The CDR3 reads CASMAGAVETQYF. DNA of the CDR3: TGTGCCAGCATGGCAGGGGCGGTGGAGACCCAGTACTTC.

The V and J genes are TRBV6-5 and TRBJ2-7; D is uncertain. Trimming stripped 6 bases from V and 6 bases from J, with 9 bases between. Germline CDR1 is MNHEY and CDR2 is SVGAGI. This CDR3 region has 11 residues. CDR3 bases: TGTGCCAGCAGCCGCTTCGGCGAGCAGTACTTC. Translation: CASSRFGEQYF.

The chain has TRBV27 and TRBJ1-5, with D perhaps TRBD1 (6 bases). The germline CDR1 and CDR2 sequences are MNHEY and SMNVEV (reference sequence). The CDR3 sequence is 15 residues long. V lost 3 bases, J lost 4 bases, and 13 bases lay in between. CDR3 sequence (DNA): TGTGCCAGCAGTTTCGAGGGACACACAAATCAGCCCCAGCATTTT. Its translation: CASSFEGHTNQPQHF.

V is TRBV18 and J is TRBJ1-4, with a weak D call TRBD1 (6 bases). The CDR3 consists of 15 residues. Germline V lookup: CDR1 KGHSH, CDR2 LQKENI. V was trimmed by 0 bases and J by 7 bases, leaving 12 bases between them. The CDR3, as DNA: TGTGCCAGCTCACCACCGGGCAGGGGAGGTGAAAAACTGTTTTTT. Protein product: CASSPPGRGGEKLFF. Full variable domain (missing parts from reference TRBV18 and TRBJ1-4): NAGVMQNPRHLVRRRGQEARLRCSPMKGHSHVYWYRQLPEEGLKFMVYLQKENIIDESGMPKERFSAEFPKEGPSILRIQQVVRGDSAAYFCASSPPGRGGEKLFFGSGTQLSVL.

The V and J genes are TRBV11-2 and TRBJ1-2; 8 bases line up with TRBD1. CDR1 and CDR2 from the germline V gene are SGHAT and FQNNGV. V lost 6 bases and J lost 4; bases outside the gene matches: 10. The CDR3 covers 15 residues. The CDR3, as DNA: TGTGCCAGCAGTCAACTAGGACAGGGTTCCTATGGCTACACCTTC. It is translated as CASSQLGQGSYGYTF.

CDR3 nucleotide sequence: TGCGCCAGCACCACCCTGGAGACCCAGTACTTC. This gives the protein CASTTLETQYF. The chain has TRBV5-1 and TRBJ2-5; the D is unclear. Per the germline V gene, CDR1 is SGHRS and CDR2 is YFSETQ. There are 11 residues in the CDR3. V was clipped by 6 bases and J by 5 bases, with 8 bases between them. The full variable domain, completed using reference TRBV5-1 and TRBJ2-5, is KAGVTQTPRYLIKTRGQQVTLSCSPISGHRSVSWYQQTPGQGLQFLFEYFSETQRNKGNFPGRFSGRQFSNSRSEMNVSTLELGDSALYLCASTTLETQYFGPGTRLLVL.

In nucleotides, the CDR3 is TGTGCCAGCAGCTTGACAGGGGGAAACATTCAGTACTTC. Protein product: CASSLTGGNIQYF. The rearrangement joins TRBV11-3 to TRBJ2-4, with TRBD1 matching over 9 bases. After removal of 3 bases from V and 6 bases from J, the junction contained 0 bases not matched to a gene. The V gene's germline CDR1 is SGHNT and CDR2 YENEEA. The CDR3 totals 13 residues.